This entry lists 4 T cell receptor beta chains sequenced from one sample in a study of blood T cells in healthy people across ages. With a J-beta primer mix and a sample-barcoded 5' primer, a second PCR ran roughly 6 to 12 cycles. Each CDR3 protein gets one entry after TCRdb re-called the 5' RACE reads with MiXCR. The data show about 1,500,000 distinct CDR3 sequences, 42% seen once. The specimen sequenced was blood. These receptors were obtained from a woman between 18 and 30 years old in good health.

This clonotype was detected only a few times. The CDR3 DNA reads TGTGCCAGCCGTTCAATCGGGCCCCCCAAACCCCTCCACTTT. Amino acid sequence: CASRSIGPPKPLHF. The chain joins TRBV7-8 to TRBJ1-6, with D uncertain. V gave up 8 bases and J gave up 12 bases, with 20 bases separating them. The length of the CDR3 is 14 residues. CDR1 SGHVS and CDR2 FQNEAQ come from the germline V gene.

This clonotype was recorded only once. The J gene is TRBJ2-4, the V gene TRBV20-1; 10 positions match TRBD1. Judging by the DNA end, TRBJ2-7 fits better; the J call may be wrong. The CDR3 contains 15 residues. Germline V gene lookup returns CDR1 DFQATT and CDR2 SNEGSKA (reference sequence). CDR3 region: CSARYRDRGPYEQYF. The CDR3 coding sequence is TGCAGTGCTAGATACCGGGACAGGGGTCCCTACGAGCAGTACTTC.

The chain links TRBV27 to TRBJ2-2; TRBD2 agrees at 10 bases. This CDR3 region has 16 residues. With V trimmed by 2 bases and J by 5 bases, 5 bases remained unmatched. Germline values: CDR1 MNHEY, CDR2 SMNVEV (reference sequence). CDR3 in DNA: TGTGCCAGCAGTTTACGGGGTAGCGGGGGGACCGGGGAGCTGTTTTTT. It is translated as CASSLRGSGGTGELFF.

This clonotype was observed once. A much larger clone lies one base from this, so it may be a read error. V and J are TRBV12-3 or TRBV12-4 and TRBJ2-3; a weak D match, TRBD2 (5 bases). The germline V and J ends were trimmed by 7 bases and 4 bases, with 12 bases remaining between them. This CDR3 is 13 amino acids long. In nucleotides, the CDR3 is TGTGCCAGCACCCGGGGTAGCGCAGATACGCAGTATTTT. Encoded protein: CASTRGSADTQYF.